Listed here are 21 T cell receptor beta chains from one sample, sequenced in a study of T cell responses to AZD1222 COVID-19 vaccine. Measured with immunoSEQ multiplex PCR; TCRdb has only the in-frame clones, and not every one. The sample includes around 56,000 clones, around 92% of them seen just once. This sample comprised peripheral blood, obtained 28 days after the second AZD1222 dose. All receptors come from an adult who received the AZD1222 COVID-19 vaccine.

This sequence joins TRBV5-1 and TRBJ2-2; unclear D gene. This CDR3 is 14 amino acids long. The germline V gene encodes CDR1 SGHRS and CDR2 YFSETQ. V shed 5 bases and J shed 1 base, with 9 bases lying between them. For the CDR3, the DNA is TGCGCCAGCAGAGATCGGGTGAACACCGGGGAGCTGTTTTTT. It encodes CASRDRVNTGELFF.

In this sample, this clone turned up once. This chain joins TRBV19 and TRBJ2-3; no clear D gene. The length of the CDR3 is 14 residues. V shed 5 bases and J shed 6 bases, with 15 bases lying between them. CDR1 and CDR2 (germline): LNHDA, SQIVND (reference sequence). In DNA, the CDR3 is TGTGCCAGTAGTCCTCAGTATACATGGGATACGCAGTATTTT. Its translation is CASSPQYTWDTQYF.

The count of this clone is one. CDR3 coding DNA: TGTGCCAGCAAGGGGACGGAGAGCACTGAAGCTTTCTTT. It specifies CASKGTESTEAFF. V gene TRBV2 combines with J gene TRBJ1-1, with D maybe TRBD1 (5 bases). The germline CDR1 and CDR2 sequences are SNHLY and FYNNEI. Trimming cost V 7 bases and J 4 bases, with 13 bases left between them. The CDR3 totals 13 residues. The whole variable domain, remainder taken from reference TRBV2 and TRBJ1-1, is EPEVTQTPSHQVTQMGQEVILRCVPISNHLYFYWYRQILGQKVEFLVSFYNNEISEKSEIFDDQFSVERPDGSNFTLKIRSTKLEDSAMYFCASKGTESTEAFFGQGTRLTVV.

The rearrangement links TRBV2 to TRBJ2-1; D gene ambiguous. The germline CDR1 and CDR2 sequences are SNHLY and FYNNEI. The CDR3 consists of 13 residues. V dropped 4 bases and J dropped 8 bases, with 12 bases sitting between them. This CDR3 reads CASSGIRSDEQFF. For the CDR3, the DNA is TGTGCCAGCAGTGGTATAAGGAGTGATGAGCAGTTCTTC. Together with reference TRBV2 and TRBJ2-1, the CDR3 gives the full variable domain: EPEVTQTPSHQVTQMGQEVILRCVPISNHLYFYWYRQILGQKVEFLVSFYNNEISEKSEIFDDQFSVERPDGSNFTLKIRSTKLEDSAMYFCASSGIRSDEQFFGPGTRLTVL.

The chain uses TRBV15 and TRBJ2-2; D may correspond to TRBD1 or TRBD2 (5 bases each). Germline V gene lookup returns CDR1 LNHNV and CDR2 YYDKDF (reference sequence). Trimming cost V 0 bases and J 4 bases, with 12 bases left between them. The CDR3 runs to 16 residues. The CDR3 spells CATSRDLGESTGELFF. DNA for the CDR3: TGTGCCACCAGCAGAGATCTGGGGGAATCCACCGGGGAGCTGTTTTTT.

CDR3 loop: CASSYSDRAFGGQFF. The CDR3 bases are TGTGCCAGCAGTTACTCGGACAGGGCTTTCGGCGGGCAGTTCTTC. V gene TRBV6-2 or TRBV6-3 combines with J gene TRBJ2-1, with 8 positions matching TRBD1. There are 15 residues in the CDR3. With 0 bases clipped from V and 12 bases from J, the junction kept 10 bases outside the gene matches. Germline CDR1 and CDR2: MNHEY and SVGEGT.

DNA for the CDR3: TGCGCCAGCAGCTTGGGGGTCGGGAGGGCCATGAGCACAGATACGCAGTATTTT. This sequence encodes CASSLGVGRAMSTDTQYF. The chain carries TRBV5-1 and TRBJ2-3, with 8 bases identical to TRBD2. V gave up 0 bases and J gave up 0 bases; unmatched junction bases: 9. The CDR3 extends over 18 amino acids. Per the germline V gene, CDR1 is SGHRS and CDR2 is YFSETQ.

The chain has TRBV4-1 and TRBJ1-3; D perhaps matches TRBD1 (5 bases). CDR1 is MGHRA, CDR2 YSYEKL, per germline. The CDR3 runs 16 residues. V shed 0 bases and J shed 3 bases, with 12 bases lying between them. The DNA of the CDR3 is TGCGCCAGCAGCCAAGAAGGTTGGGGGAGTGGAAACACCATATATTTT. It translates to CASSQEGWGSGNTIYF.

The CDR3 DNA reads as TGTGCCAGCAGTGATATTCCAGCTATAGCCAAAAACATTCAGTACTTC. Translated: CASSDIPAIAKNIQYF. The V and J genes are TRBV6-1 and TRBJ2-4; D is ambiguous. Deletions cut 3 bases from V and 0 bases from J, with 12 bases between. Germline V gene data show CDR1 as MNHNS and CDR2 as SASEGT. The CDR3 extends over 16 amino acids.

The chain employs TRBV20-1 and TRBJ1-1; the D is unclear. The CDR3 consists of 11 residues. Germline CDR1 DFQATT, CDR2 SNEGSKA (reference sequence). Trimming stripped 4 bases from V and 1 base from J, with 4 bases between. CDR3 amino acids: CSATKNTEAFF. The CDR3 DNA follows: TGCAGTGCTACCAAGAACACTGAAGCTTTCTTT.

Written as DNA, the CDR3 is TGTGCCTGGAGTGTAGCTGGGAGCGGTGAGCAGTTCTTC. Protein sequence: CAWSVAGSGEQFF. The V call is TRBV30, the J call TRBJ2-1; possible D gene TRBD2, 5 bases. Trimming left V 0 bases short and J 9 bases short, with 12 bases between. The CDR3 has 13 residues. The V gene's germline CDR1 is GTSNPN and CDR2 SVGIG (reference sequence).

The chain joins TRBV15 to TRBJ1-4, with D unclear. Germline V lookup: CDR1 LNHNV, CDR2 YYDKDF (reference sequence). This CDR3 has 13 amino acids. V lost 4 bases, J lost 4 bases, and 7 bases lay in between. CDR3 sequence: CATSTGVNEKLFF. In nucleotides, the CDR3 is TGTGCCACCAGCACCGGGGTTAATGAAAAACTGTTTTTT.

CDR3 region: CASSVVEVPGGVLMNTEAFF. The DNA for the CDR3 is TGTGCCAGCAGCGTAGTCGAGGTTCCGGGGGGCGTATTAATGAACACTGAAGCTTTCTTT. The rearrangement joins TRBV9 to TRBJ1-1, with TRBD1 as a possible D gene (6 bases). Looked up from germline, CDR1 is SGDLS and CDR2 is YYNGEE. Trimming removed 0 bases from V and 0 bases from J, with 24 bases in between. This CDR3 is built from 20 residues.

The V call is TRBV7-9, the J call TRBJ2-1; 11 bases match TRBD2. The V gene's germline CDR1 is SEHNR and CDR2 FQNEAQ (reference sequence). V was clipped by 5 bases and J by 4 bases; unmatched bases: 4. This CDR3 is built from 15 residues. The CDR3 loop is CASSQGLAVYNEQFF. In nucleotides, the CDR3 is TGTGCCAGCAGCCAGGGACTAGCGGTATACAATGAGCAGTTCTTC.

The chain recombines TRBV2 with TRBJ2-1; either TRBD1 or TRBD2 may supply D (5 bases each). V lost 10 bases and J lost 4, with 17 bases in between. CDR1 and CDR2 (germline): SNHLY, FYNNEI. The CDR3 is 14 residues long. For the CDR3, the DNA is TGTGCCACCCGGGGCGGGTTAGGGTACAATGAGCAGTTCTTC. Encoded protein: CATRGGLGYNEQFF.

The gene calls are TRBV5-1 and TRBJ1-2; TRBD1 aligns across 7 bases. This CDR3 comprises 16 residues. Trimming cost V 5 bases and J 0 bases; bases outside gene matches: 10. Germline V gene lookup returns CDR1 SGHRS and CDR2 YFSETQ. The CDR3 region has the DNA TGCGCCAGCAGGACTATTACAGGGGATACTAACTATGGCTACACCTTC. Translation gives CASRTITGDTNYGYTF.

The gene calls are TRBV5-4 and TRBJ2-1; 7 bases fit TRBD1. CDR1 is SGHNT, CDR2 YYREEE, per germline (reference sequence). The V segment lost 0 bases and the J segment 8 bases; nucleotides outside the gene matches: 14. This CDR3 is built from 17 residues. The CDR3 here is CASSLEAGGYVADEQFF. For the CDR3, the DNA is TGTGCCAGCAGCTTGGAGGCAGGGGGATATGTTGCGGATGAGCAGTTCTTC. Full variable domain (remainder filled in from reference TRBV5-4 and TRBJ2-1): ETGVTQSPTHLIKTRGQQVTLRCSSQSGHNTVSWYQQALGQGPQFIFQYYREEENGRGNFPPRFSGLQFPNYSSELNVNALELDDSALYLCASSLEAGGYVADEQFFGPGTRLTVL.

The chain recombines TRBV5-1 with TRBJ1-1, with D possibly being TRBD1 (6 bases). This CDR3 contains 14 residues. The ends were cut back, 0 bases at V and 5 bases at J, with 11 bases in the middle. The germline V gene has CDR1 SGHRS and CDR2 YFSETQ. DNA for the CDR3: TGCGCCAGCAGCTTGGCATCCCAGGGGACTGAAGCTTTCTTT. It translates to CASSLASQGTEAFF.

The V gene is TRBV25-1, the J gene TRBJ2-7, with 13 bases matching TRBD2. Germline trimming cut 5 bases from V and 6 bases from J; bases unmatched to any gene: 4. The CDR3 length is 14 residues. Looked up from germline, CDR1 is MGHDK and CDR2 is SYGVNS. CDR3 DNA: TGTGCCAGCAGTACCCGGACTAGCGGGAGCGAGCAGTACTTC. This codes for CASSTRTSGSEQYF.

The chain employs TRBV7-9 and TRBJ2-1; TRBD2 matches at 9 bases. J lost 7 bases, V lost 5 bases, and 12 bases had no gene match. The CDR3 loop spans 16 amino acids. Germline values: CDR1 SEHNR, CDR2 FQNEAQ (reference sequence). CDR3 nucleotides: TGTGCCAGCAGCCCCGCCGGGACTAGCTGGGGGAATGAGCAGTTCTTC. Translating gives CASSPAGTSWGNEQFF. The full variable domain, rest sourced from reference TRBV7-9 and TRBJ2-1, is DTGVSQNPRHKITKRGQNVTFRCDPISEHNRLYWYRQTLGQGPEFLTYFQNEAQLEKSRLLSDRFSAERPKGSFSTLEIQRTEQGDSAMYLCASSPAGTSWGNEQFFGPGTRLTVL.

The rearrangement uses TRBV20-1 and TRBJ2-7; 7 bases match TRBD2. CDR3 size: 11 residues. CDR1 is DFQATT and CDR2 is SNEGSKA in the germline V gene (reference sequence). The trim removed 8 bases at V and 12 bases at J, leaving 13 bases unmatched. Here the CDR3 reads CSFLADQNLYF. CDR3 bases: TGCAGTTTTCTAGCGGACCAAAACCTGTACTTC.